Each of the 18 T cell receptor beta chains below was sequenced from the same sample in a study of shared clonotypes between healthy human individuals. The data were produced by immunoSEQ multiplex PCR, yet TCRdb's version contains in-frame clones alone and is incomplete. The table lists 1.6 million or so clones, 95% to 97% of them singletons. What was sequenced was naive CD4+ T cells sorted from blood. Specified subset: CD45RA+ positively selected. These receptors originate from a man in his thirties or forties in good health.

The chain employs TRBV28 and TRBJ1-5; a possible D gene is TRBD1 (6 bases). V was shortened by 10 bases and J by 7 bases, with 17 bases between the two germline ends. CDR1 MDHEN and CDR2 SYDVKM come from the germline V gene. CDR3 size: 13 residues. CDR3 sequence: CATRAQGGQPQHF. For the CDR3, the DNA is TGTGCCACAAGGGCACAGGGCGGGCAGCCCCAGCATTTT.

CDR3 protein: CASSLGPTKTGLRYEQYF. The CDR3 DNA reads as TGCGCCAGCAGCTTGGGCCCTACTAAAACAGGGCTCCGCTACGAGCAGTACTTC. The V gene is TRBV5-1, the J gene TRBJ2-7; possible D gene TRBD1, 6 bases. Germline loops: CDR1 SGHRS, CDR2 YFSETQ. The CDR3 sequence is 18 residues long. Trimming shortened V by 0 bases and J by 3 bases, and 22 bases separated the two germline ends.

The chain links TRBV18 to TRBJ2-7; 9 positions agree with TRBD1. Germline V lookup: CDR1 KGHSH, CDR2 LQKENI. V was clipped by 6 bases and J by 4 bases; unmatched bases: 7. This CDR3 spans 14 amino acids. CDR3 sequence: CASSRTGVGYEQYF. CDR3 nucleotides: TGTGCCAGCTCCCGGACAGGGGTAGGTTACGAGCAGTACTTC.

The chain recombines TRBV5-1 with TRBJ2-7, with 10 bases that match TRBD1. The CDR3 consists of 15 residues. The J segment lost 7 bases and the V segment lost 4 bases, leaving 11 bases of the junction unmatched. Germline V gene sequence: CDR1 SGHRS, CDR2 YFSETQ. The CDR3 reads CASSRPGTGVLEQYF. In DNA form, the CDR3 reads TGCGCCAGCAGCCGTCCCGGGACAGGGGTTTTGGAGCAGTACTTC.

This rearrangement joins TRBV11-2 to TRBJ2-7, with D maybe TRBD1 (6 bases). Germline CDR1 and CDR2: SGHAT and FQNNGV. This CDR3 is built from 15 residues. Trimming stripped 3 bases from V and 5 bases from J, with 17 bases between. The CDR3 DNA sequence: TGTGCCAGCAGCTTCACCGGGACACAGGAACACGAGCAGTACTTC. The encoded protein is CASSFTGTQEHEQYF.

Details on this clone: A junction boundary mismatches the germline segment, possibly from a read error. The genes are TRBV10-2 and TRBJ2-7, with D possibly being TRBD2 (5 bases). Germline V gene sequence: CDR1 WSHSY, CDR2 SAAADI. This CDR3 region has 15 residues. CDR3 bases: TGCGCCAGCAGTGAGCTGGCGGGTGGCTCCAACGAGCAGTACTTC. As protein: CASSELAGGSNEQYF.

The chain joins TRBV19 to TRBJ1-5; D remains unclear. The length of the CDR3 is 16 residues. Germline V CDR1 and CDR2: LNHDA, SQIVND (reference sequence). The V gene lost 7 bases and the J gene lost 2 bases, with 18 bases spanning the gap. The chain's CDR3 is CASKDFLESGNQPQHF. The CDR3 DNA follows: TGTGCCAGTAAGGATTTTTTGGAGTCGGGCAATCAGCCCCAGCATTTT.

This sequence joins TRBV7-8 and TRBJ2-7; 10 positions match TRBD1. Germline values: CDR1 SGHVS, CDR2 FQNEAQ. V was pared by 0 bases and J by 2 bases, with 10 bases of the junction left unmatched. There are 18 residues in the CDR3. The CDR3: CASSLAATGGPTTYEQYF. The CDR3 DNA is TGTGCCAGCAGCTTAGCGGCGACAGGGGGCCCTACAACCTACGAGCAGTACTTC.

This chain connects TRBV10-1 to TRBJ2-2; 9 nucleotides match TRBD1. Germline V gene data show CDR1 as WNHNN and CDR2 as SYGVQD (reference sequence). J was trimmed by 2 bases and V by 0 bases; bases with no gene match: 1. CDR3 length: 16 residues. The CDR3 region is CASSESGQGNTGELFF. CDR3 nucleotides: TGCGCCAGCAGTGAGTCGGGACAGGGTAACACCGGGGAGCTGTTTTTT.

Concerning this clone itself: Its ends do not fully match the called genes, so a read error is possible. This chain connects TRBV29-1 to TRBJ1-4, with no clear D. Germline loops: CDR1 SQVTM, CDR2 ANQGSEA. This CDR3 has 12 amino acids. The CDR3 reads CSVEDQGGNGIF. Here the CDR3 DNA reads TGCAGCGTTGAAGATCAAGGAGGGAACGGGATTTTT.

The chain combines TRBV30 with TRBJ2-5; TRBD2 matches 16 bases. Losses at the gene ends were 5 bases for V and 4 bases for J; bases not matched to a gene: 10. The CDR3 extends over 17 amino acids. Germline V gene sequence: CDR1 GTSNPN, CDR2 SVGIG (reference sequence). The CDR3, as DNA: TGTGCCTGGGGAATCGGGACTAGCGGGAGGGCCGCAGAGACCCAGTACTTC. Residues: CAWGIGTSGRAAETQYF.

The chain employs TRBV25-1 and TRBJ2-5; D remains unclear. The ends were cut back, 3 bases at V and 2 bases at J, with 13 bases in the middle. The V gene's germline CDR1 is MGHDK and CDR2 SYGVNS. This CDR3 has 15 amino acids. The chain's CDR3 is CASSDLRRLQETQYF. The CDR3 DNA is TGTGCCAGCAGTGATCTCAGGCGACTGCAAGAGACCCAGTACTTC.

The chain links TRBV2 to TRBJ2-2; D might be TRBD1 or TRBD2, each matching 6 bases. Trimming removed 8 bases at V and 7 bases at J, with 11 bases between. The CDR3 has 12 amino acids. Germline V gene lookup returns CDR1 SNHLY and CDR2 FYNNEI. The CDR3 coding sequence is TGTGCCAGCGGGGGGCTTGTCGGGGAGCTGTTTTTT. This sequence encodes CASGGLVGELFF.

V usage is TRBV5-8 and J usage is TRBJ1-3; a weak D match, TRBD1 (5 bases). Trimming left V 0 bases short and J 2 bases short, with 12 bases between. The CDR3 loop spans 16 amino acids. CDR1 and CDR2 from the germline V gene are SGHTS and YDEGEE. CDR3 region: CASSLGYGGPGNTIYF. The CDR3 region has the DNA TGTGCCAGCAGCTTGGGTTACGGGGGACCTGGAAACACCATATATTTT.

The J gene is TRBJ2-3, the V gene TRBV29-1; the match to TRBD2 covers 12 bases. The CDR3 loop spans 18 amino acids. V shed 6 bases and J 4 bases; nucleotides not matched to a gene: 17. From germline, CDR1 is SQVTM and CDR2 ANQGSEA. The CDR3, as DNA: TGCAGCGTCGACGTACTCACGAGGAGGACTAGCGGGGCAGATACGCAGTATTTT. It specifies CSVDVLTRRTSGADTQYF.

The chain links TRBV4-2 to TRBJ2-5; TRBD2 agrees at 14 bases. Trimming took 1 base from V and 5 from J; bases not matched to a gene: 6. The CDR3 runs 17 residues. Germline-derived CDR1 and CDR2 are LGHNA and YNFKEQ. The CDR3 reads CASSQGGTSGSYETQYF. In DNA form, the CDR3 reads TGTGCCAGCAGCCAAGGGGGGACTAGCGGGAGTTATGAGACCCAGTACTTC.

V is TRBV6-1 and J is TRBJ1-4; possibly TRBD1 for D (5 bases). The CDR3 runs to 14 residues. From germline, CDR1 is MNHNS and CDR2 SASEGT. Trimming took 6 bases from V and 5 from J, leaving 13 bases between them. This CDR3 reads CASRGDRRNEKLFF. DNA for the CDR3: TGTGCCAGCAGAGGAGACAGAAGAAATGAAAAACTGTTTTTT.

V and J are TRBV6-1 and TRBJ2-2; D not certain. The ends were cut back, 1 base at V and 3 bases at J, with 9 bases in the middle. CDR1 is MNHNS, CDR2 SASEGT, per germline. The CDR3 is made up of 15 amino acids. The CDR3 nucleotides are TGTGCCAGCAGTGAAGGGTCAGCCTACACCGGGGAGCTGTTTTTT. It translates to CASSEGSAYTGELFF.